The source of this T cell receptor (beta chain) is a study of T-cell memory formation after mild COVID-19. Study details: TCR clusters showed largely donor specificity.

Study results and caveats: The second-wave clones peaking on day 37 were not confirmed as SARS-CoV-2-specific. Pre-infection memory harbored some responding clones, suggesting cross-reactive memory joined.

Regarding this clonotype: Its cognate antigen is unknown.

Using constant-segment primers, 5'RACE produced TCR alpha and TCR beta cDNA libraries carrying sample barcodes and UMIs. One entry per CDR3 protein results from TCRdb running MiXCR on the 5' RACE reads. Here the sample spans 300,000 to 400,000 distinct CDR3 sequences, approximately 14% being singletons. V shed 3 bases, J shed 4 bases, and the junction held 6 bases outside the gene matches. The CDR3 runs to 15 residues. The TCR comes from a man younger than 35 who had mild COVID-19 (a few samples of this study predate the infection). Cell type and time point are not known. The specimen sequenced was PBMCs or a T cell subset sorted from them (not recorded which). The chain uses TRBV12-3 or TRBV12-4 and TRBJ1-2; 9 bases agree with TRBD1. The CDR3 sequence: CASSLGQGEGYGYTF. In DNA form, the CDR3 reads TGTGCCAGCAGTTTGGGACAGGGTGAGGGCTATGGCTACACCTTC.